This TCR beta chain was sequenced during a study of T cells in tumors after PD-1 blockade. Across the whole study: During anti-PD-1 treatment, some patients continued daily vismodegib 150 mg. Blood samples averaged around 110,000 templates (range roughly 22,000-280,000) and 36,536 unique clonotypes.

The trim removed 4 bases at V and 0 bases at J, leaving 7 bases unmatched. CDR3 length equals 15 residues. Germline lookup yields CDR1 SGHNT and CDR2 YYREEE (reference sequence). Produced via immunoSEQ multiplex PCR; TCRdb's table is partial and in-frame only. The data contain 55,000 to 70,000 clones, roughly 75% of them singletons. Genomic DNA template from tumor biopsies or peripheral blood, roughly 616 ng to 6,004 ng input. The source of this sequence is a human donor with basal cell carcinoma. The V call is TRBV5-4, the J call TRBJ2-7; 7 positions match TRBD2. Source: PBMCs, taken before anti-PD-1 treatment. Here the CDR3 DNA reads TGTGCCAGCAGCAGGCGGGGGAGCAGCTCCTACGAGCAGTACTTC. Amino acids: CASSRRGSSSYEQYF.